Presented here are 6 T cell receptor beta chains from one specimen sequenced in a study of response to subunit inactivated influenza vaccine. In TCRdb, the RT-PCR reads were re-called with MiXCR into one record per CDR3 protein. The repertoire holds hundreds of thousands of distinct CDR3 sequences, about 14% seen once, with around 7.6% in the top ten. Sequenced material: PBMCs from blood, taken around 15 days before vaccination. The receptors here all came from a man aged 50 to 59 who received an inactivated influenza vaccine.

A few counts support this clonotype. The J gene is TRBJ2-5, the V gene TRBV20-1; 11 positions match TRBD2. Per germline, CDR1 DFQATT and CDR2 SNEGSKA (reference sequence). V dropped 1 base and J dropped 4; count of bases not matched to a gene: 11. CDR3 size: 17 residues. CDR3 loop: CSARAPYSGGAGETQYF. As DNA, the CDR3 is TGCAGTGCTAGAGCCCCTTATAGCGGGGGGGCCGGAGAGACCCAGTACTTC.

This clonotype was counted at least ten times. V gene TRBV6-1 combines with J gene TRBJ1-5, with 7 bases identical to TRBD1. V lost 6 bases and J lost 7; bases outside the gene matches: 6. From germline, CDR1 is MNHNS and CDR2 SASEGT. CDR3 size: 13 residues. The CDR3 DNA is TGTGCCAGCAGCCTGGGACAGACCCAGCCCCAGCATTTT. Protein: CASSLGQTQPQHF.

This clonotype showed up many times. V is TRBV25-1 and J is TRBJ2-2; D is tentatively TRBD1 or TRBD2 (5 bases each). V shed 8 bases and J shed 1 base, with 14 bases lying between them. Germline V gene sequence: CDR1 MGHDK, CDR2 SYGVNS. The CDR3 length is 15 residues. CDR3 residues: CASSLLGENTGELFF. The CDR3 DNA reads TGTGCCAGCTCGCTCCTGGGGGAGAACACCGGGGAGCTGTTTTTT.

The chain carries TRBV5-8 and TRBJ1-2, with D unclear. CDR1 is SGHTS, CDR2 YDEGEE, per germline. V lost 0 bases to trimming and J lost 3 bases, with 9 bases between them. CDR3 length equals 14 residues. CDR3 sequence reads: CASSLVGSYYGYTF. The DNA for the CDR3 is TGTGCCAGCAGCTTGGTAGGGTCTTACTATGGCTACACCTTC.

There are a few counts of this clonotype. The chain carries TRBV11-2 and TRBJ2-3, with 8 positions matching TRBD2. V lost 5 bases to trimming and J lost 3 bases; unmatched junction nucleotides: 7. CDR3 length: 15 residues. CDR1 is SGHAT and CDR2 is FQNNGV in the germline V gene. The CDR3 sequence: CASSRGGDPTDTQYF. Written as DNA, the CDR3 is TGTGCCAGCAGCCGGGGGGGGGACCCGACAGATACGCAGTATTTT.

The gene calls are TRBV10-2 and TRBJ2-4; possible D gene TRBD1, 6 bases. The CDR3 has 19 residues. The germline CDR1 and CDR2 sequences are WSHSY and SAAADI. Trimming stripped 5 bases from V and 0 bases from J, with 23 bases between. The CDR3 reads CASSPVGRERGGAKNIQYF. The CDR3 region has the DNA TGCGCCAGCAGTCCTGTTGGCAGGGAAAGAGGGGGAGCCAAAAACATTCAGTACTTC.